The rows below give T cell receptor beta chains drawn from one sample of a study of response to subunit inactivated influenza vaccine. Using its own MiXCR run on the RT-PCR reads, TCRdb lists one record per CDR3 protein. The table shows about 310,000 distinct CDR3 sequences, with 21% occurring only once. The sequencing used PBMCs from blood, collected approximately 20 months after vaccination. All receptors derive from a man between 50 and 75 years old who received an inactivated influenza vaccine. CDR3s include the opening cysteine and the closing phenylalanine or tryptophan. A D gene is named only where the DNA matches it firmly. Clone sizes are given selectively: once, few, many, or a class where the clone is expanded.

>TRBD2|few|TRBV10-3|TRBJ2-2
TGTGCCACCAGTGAGACGACTAGCGGGAGGGGAGGCGGGGAGCTGTTTTTT
CATSETTSGRGGGELFF
>.|.|TRBV6-1|TRBJ1-3
TGTGCCAGCAGGGAATTCGACAACTCTGGAAACACCATATATTTT
CASREFDNSGNTIYF
>.|few|TRBV4-3|TRBJ2-5
TGCGCCAGCAGCCAAGATCTTCTCAGTAGTTCCCAGTACTTC
CASSQDLLSSSQYF
>.|.|TRBV20-1|TRBJ1-1
TGCAGTGCCAGACAGCACATGAACACTGAAGCTTTCTTT
CSARQHMNTEAFF
>.|few|TRBV6-5|TRBJ1-1
TGTGCCAGCAGTTACTCGAGGGGAGTGAACACTGAAGCTTTCTTT
CASSYSRGVNTEAFF
>TRBD2|.|TRBV13|TRBJ2-7
TGTGCCAGCAGCCCCCCCGGGACTAGCGGACACCCGTTCTACGAGCAGTACTTC
CASSPPGTSGHPFYEQYF
>.|.|TRBV28|TRBJ1-5
TGTGCCAGCAGTTTATCCACCCCAGGAGAACAGCCCCAGCATTTT
CASSLSTPGEQPQHF
>.|few|TRBV7-9|TRBJ1-2
TGTGCCAGCAGCTTCGACACAGGGATATTCTATGGCTACACCTTC
CASSFDTGIFYGYTF
>.|few|TRBV5-1|TRBJ2-7
TGCGCCAGCAGCTTTACCCACACCGGCGAGCAGTACTTC
CASSFTHTGEQYF
>TRBD1|few|TRBV25-1|TRBJ1-2
TGTGCCAGCAGTGATCAGGGGGTCTATGGCTACACCTTC
CASSDQGVYGYTF
>.|.|TRBV6-2/TRBV6-3|TRBJ2-3
TGTGCCAGCACCCCGCTACAGGGAAGCACAGATACGCAGTATTTT
CASTPLQGSTDTQYF
>TRBD2|.|TRBV20-1|TRBJ2-1
TGCAGTGCTAGACCGCTAGCGGCCCACGGTGAGCAGTTCTTC
CSARPLAAHGEQFF
>.|few|TRBV5-6|TRBJ2-4
TGTGCCAGCAGCTTGGAGCTGCCCCTCACCAAAAACATTCAGTACTTC
CASSLELPLTKNIQYF
>.|few|TRBV7-2|TRBJ1-2
TGTGCCAGCAGCCCCTCCGGGACACCGGGGTATGGCTACACCTTC
CASSPSGTPGYGYTF
>.|many|TRBV4-3|TRBJ2-3
TGCGCCAGCAGCCAAAGGGAGCCAGGGGATACGCAGTATTTT
CASSQREPGDTQYF
>TRBD1|few|TRBV19|TRBJ1-1
TGTGCCAGTACAGGACGACAGGGCGTAATCTTCACTGAAGCTTTCTTT
CASTGRQGVIFTEAFF
>.|.|TRBV6-2/TRBV6-3|TRBJ2-3
TGTGCCAGCAGTTACTCGAGCACCCTCGCATTGCGTGACAGGAGAGGTACGCAGTATTTT
CASSYSSTLALRDRRGTQYF
>.|few|TRBV9|TRBJ1-3
TGTGCCAGCAGTCAGGGAGGGGACCCCTCTGGAAACACCATATATTTT
CASSQGGDPSGNTIYF
>.|.|TRBV7-2|TRBJ1-2
TGTGCCAGCAGCTTAGACAGACTCCCTAACTATGGCTACACCTTC
CASSLDRLPNYGYTF
>TRBD1|few|TRBV19|TRBJ1-1
TGTGCCAGTAAAGGACAGGGAGATATGAACACTGAAGCTTTCTTT
CASKGQGDMNTEAFF
>TRBD2|.|TRBV18|TRBJ2-5
TGTGCCAGCTCCGGGACTAGCGGGGGCGTTTCTTTGGAGACCCAGTACTTC
CASSGTSGGVSLETQYF
>TRBD1|.|TRBV20-1|TRBJ2-1
TGCAGTGCTAGAGATGCCCAGGACAGGTACAATGAGCAGTTCTTC
CSARDAQDRYNEQFF
>.|few|TRBV6-1|TRBJ1-1
TGTGCCAGTAAACAGGGATGGCCGAACACTGAAGCTTTCTTT
CASKQGWPNTEAFF
>.|many|TRBV16|TRBJ1-3
TGTGCCAGCAGCCAATTACGACATTCAGGAAACACCATATATTTT
CASSQLRHSGNTIYF
>.|.|TRBV6-5|TRBJ2-3
TGTGCCAGCAGTTATGACCGGTTGGATACGCAGTATTTT
CASSYDRLDTQYF
>.|few|TRBV7-6|TRBJ2-7
TGTGCCAGCAGCTTAGCTTCGGGGTTCGTACAGGGTGTCTACGAGCAGTACTTC
CASSLASGFVQGVYEQYF
>.|few|TRBV30|TRBJ1-3
TGTGCCTGGAGTAAGCTCGAGTTTGGAAACACCATATATTTT
CAWSKLEFGNTIYF
>.|.|TRBV25-1|TRBJ2-2
TGTGCCAGCAGCCGTTGGGAGTCCGGGGAGCTGTTTTTT
CASSRWESGELFF
>.|.|TRBV11-2|TRBJ1-1
TGTGCCAGCAGTGCTATGAACACTGAAGCTTTCTTT
CASSAMNTEAFF
>.|.|TRBV29-1|TRBJ1-2
TGCAGCGTCCCGATGAGGGGGGGGGCGCATGGCTACACCTTC
CSVPMRGGAHGYTF
>.|few|TRBV20-1|TRBJ2-3
TGCAGTCTTTTACGGGGGGCGAGCACAGATACGCAGTATTTT
CSLLRGASTDTQYF
>.|.|TRBV7-2|TRBJ2-7
TGTGCCAGCAGCTTACGGCACGAGCAGTACTTC
CASSLRHEQYF
>.|few|TRBV13|TRBJ1-2
TGTGCCAGCAGCTTAAGCTTCGATCATGGCTACACCTTC
CASSLSFDHGYTF
>.|.|TRBV10-3|TRBJ2-7
TGTGCCATCAGTGACCCCAGGGCGGTCACCTACGAGCAGTACTTC
CAISDPRAVTYEQYF
>.|.|TRBV19|TRBJ2-1
TGTGCCAGTAGGTCCCGGGGTGGCGGCCGAGGCGACAATGAGCAGTTCTTC
CASRSRGGGRGDNEQFF
>.|few|TRBV4-3|TRBJ1-1
TGCGCCAGCAGCCAAGTTCTCACGAACACTGAAGCTTTCTTT
CASSQVLTNTEAFF
>.|many|TRBV11-2|TRBJ1-1
TGTGCCAGCAGCTTAGTTCTAGGAATGAACACTGAAGCTTTCTTT
CASSLVLGMNTEAFF
>.|.|TRBV6-1|TRBJ2-2
TGTGCCAGCAGCAAGGGCAGGGGATCCGGGGAGCTGTTTTTT
CASSKGRGSGELFF
>.|.|TRBV6-1|TRBJ2-3
TGTGCCAGCAGGGGGGGCGGAACAGATACGCAGTATTTT
CASRGGGTDTQYF
>.|.|TRBV5-1|TRBJ2-2
TGCGCCAGCAGCTCGGGGGGCCCTAGAGGAACCGGGGAGCTGTTTTTT
CASSSGGPRGTGELFF
>TRBD2|few|TRBV10-3|TRBJ2-7
TGTGCCAACAATATAGCGGGAGGGACCTACGAGCAGTACTTC
CANNIAGGTYEQYF
>.|few|TRBV29-1|TRBJ2-7
TGCAGCGTTATTAGAGGTTACGAGCAGTACTTC
CSVIRGYEQYF
>.|.|TRBV5-6|TRBJ2-3
TGTGCCAGCAGCCGATTGGACAGCACAATTAGCACAGATACGCAGTATTTT
CASSRLDSTISTDTQYF
>TRBD1|many|TRBV4-2|TRBJ1-6
TGTGCCAGCAGCCAAGATCGGGACAGTAATAATTCACCCCTCCACTTT
CASSQDRDSNNSPLHF
>.|.|TRBV12-3/TRBV12-4|TRBJ2-7
TGTGCCAGCAGTTTACTCGGGGAGCAGTACTTC
CASSLLGEQYF
>TRBD1|few|TRBV4-1|TRBJ2-5
TGCGCCAGCAGCCAAAGCGGACAGGGGGCGAATCAAGAGACCCAGTACTTC
CASSQSGQGANQETQYF
>.|few|TRBV4-3|TRBJ1-2
TGCGCCAGCAGCCAAGACGTGCAGGGCGGATACTATGGCTACACCTTC
CASSQDVQGGYYGYTF
>.|few|TRBV6-2/TRBV6-3|TRBJ1-1
TGTGCCAGCAGTTACGGGTCGGCTGGCGAAGCTTTCTTT
CASSYGSAGEAFF
>.|.|TRBV12-3/TRBV12-4|TRBJ2-3
TGTGCCAGCAGTTTAGTAGCTACAGATACGCAGTATTTT
CASSLVATDTQYF
>TRBD1|once|TRBV29-1|TRBJ2-7
TGCAGCGTGAGGACAGGATACGAGCAGTACTTC
CSVRTGYEQYF
>.|.|TRBV5-1|TRBJ1-4
TGCGCCAGCAACCCCGGGACGTCTAATGAAAAACTGTTTTTT
CASNPGTSNEKLFF
>TRBD1|few|TRBV18|TRBJ2-7
TGTGCCAGCTCACCAACCGGGACAGGCTACGAGCAGTACTTC
CASSPTGTGYEQYF